Presented here are 24 T cell receptor beta chains from one specimen sequenced in a study of CD8+ T cells in alopecia areata. Investigators isolated RNA and reverse transcribed it into cDNA to act as the sequencing template. TCRdb keeps only in-frame clones here, not all; method: immunoSEQ multiplex PCR. This sample has around 290,000 clones, each found more than once. It was with CD4, CD8alpha, NKG2D, NKG2ACE and other markers that pooled cutaneous lymph node cells were sorted. What was sequenced was CD4+ T cells sorted from a lymph node. The receptors originated from a C3H/HeJ mouse with alopecia areata. MHC haplotype of the mouse line: H2-k.

For this clone: The listed genes are named as in mouse. The read is 4 residues too short to cover the CDR3 end, so that end is filled in from the germline J gene. The gene calls are TRBV1 and TRBJ2-5, with D tentatively TRBD1 (5 bases). The CDR3 sequence is 14 residues long. V lost 2 bases, J lost 2 bases, and 8 bases lay in between. The germline CDR1 and CDR2 sequences are NSQYPW and LRSPGD (reference sequence). The sequenced part of the CDR3 DNA is TGCACCTGCAGTGCATACAGGTTCCAAGAC. Its protein product is CTCSAYRFQD. The whole CDR3 is CTCSAYRFQDTQYF.

In this sample, this clone turned up a few times. Mouse germline and gene names are used. The read terminates 3 residues ahead of where the CDR3 ends, so the germline J gene completes it. Other DNA variants within this sample encode the same CDR3. V and J are TRBV19 and TRBJ1-6, with 8 positions matching TRBD1. TRBJ1-6 is flagged as an ORF with uncertain function. The CDR3 runs to 15 residues. Germline V gene sequence: CDR1 FNHDT, CDR2 SITEND (reference sequence). V shed 4 bases, J shed 7 bases, and the junction held 7 bases outside the gene matches. CDR3 protein: CASSPQGARNSPLYF. The sequenced CDR3 bases are TGTGCCAGCAGTCCTCAGGGGGCTAGGAATTCGCCC.

With regard to this clone: Gene names denote mouse genes. The read terminates 4 residues before the CDR3 end, so the remaining end is supplied by the germline J gene. Other DNA sequences within the sample encode an identical CDR3. This rearrangement joins TRBV14 to TRBJ2-1; the match to TRBD1 covers 10 bases. CDR1 SGHDT and CDR2 FRDEAV come from the germline V gene. V dropped 5 bases and J dropped 0; count of bases not matched to a gene: 2. This CDR3 region has 15 residues. The chain's CDR3 is CASSRTGGNYAEQFF. The DNA read from the CDR3 is TGTGCCAGCAGCCGGACAGGGGGTAACTATGCT.

A note on this clone: The genes are named according to mouse. The read gets to within 4 residues of the CDR3 end, and the germline J gene fills in the rest. The V gene is TRBV5, the J gene TRBJ2-2; 8 nucleotides agree with TRBD1. CDR3 length equals 16 residues. V was clipped by 0 bases and J by 2 bases; unmatched bases: 2. Germline CDR1 reads LGHNA; CDR2 reads YNLKQL (reference sequence). The DNA read from the CDR3 is TGTGCCAGCAGCCAAGAAAACAGGGGGAACACCGGG. It translates to CASSQENRGNTG. The entire CDR3 protein is CASSQENRGNTGQLYF.

About this clone itself: The gene names given are mouse names. The missing CDR3 end, 4 residues past where the read stops, is filled in from the germline J gene. This CDR3 is also generated by other DNA sequences in the sample. The V and J genes are TRBV31 and TRBJ2-5; a possible D gene is TRBD2 (7 bases). Germline assignment: CDR1 GKSSPN and CDR2 SITVG. The CDR3 has 14 residues. Trimming shortened V by 0 bases and J by 3 bases, and 10 bases separated the two germline ends. CDR3: CAWSLRGGQDTQYF. The DNA read from the CDR3 is TGTGCCTGGAGTCTGAGGGGGGGACAAGAC.

In its sample, this clone was seen a few times. Gene names and germline match the mouse. Read coverage stops 4 residues before the CDR3 terminus; the germline J gene supplies the remainder. The rearrangement uses TRBV1 and TRBJ2-5; D is uncertain. Germline CDR1 reads NSQYPW; CDR2 reads LRSPGD (reference sequence). CDR3 size: 14 residues. The V end was cut by 5 bases, the J end by 2 bases, with 11 bases between. CDR3 DNA, as far as it was read: TGCACCTGCAGTTCCTCCAGGTTCCAAGAC. Encoded protein: CTCSSSRFQD. The CDR3 reads in full as CTCSSSRFQDTQYF.

This clone has a handful of counts. Here the gene names and germline are mouse. The missing CDR3 end, 4 residues past where the read stops, is filled in from the germline J gene. This chain uses TRBV31 with TRBJ1-2; D is possibly TRBD1 (6 bases). Trimming removed 0 bases at V and 1 base at J, with 15 bases between. The CDR3 contains 16 residues. Per germline, CDR1 GKSSPN and CDR2 SITVG. The CDR3 DNA, read in part, is TGTGCCTGGAGTCTTCCAACCGGGACAAAAAACTCC. This gives the protein CAWSLPTGTKNS. In full, the CDR3 is CAWSLPTGTKNSDYTF.

Remarks on this clone: The listed genes are named as in mouse. Read data end 4 residues before the CDR3 end; the end is taken from the germline J gene. The rearrangement uses TRBV19 and TRBJ1-2; perhaps TRBD1 as D (6 bases). Germline-derived CDR1 and CDR2 are FNHDT and SITEND (reference sequence). This CDR3 has 16 amino acids. The V end lost 5 bases, the J end lost 0 bases, and 17 bases lay between the germline ends. CDR3 DNA (partial): TGTGCCAGCAGCTCCGGACAGCTAGGGACAAACTCC. It encodes CASSSGQLGTNS. The whole CDR3 sequence is CASSSGQLGTNSDYTF.

Concerning this clone itself: One base away lies a much larger clone, so this may be a sequencing read error. The germline and genes are mouse ones. With the read ending 4 residues before the CDR3 end, the germline J gene is used to fill in that end. Other DNA sequences in this specimen translate into the identical CDR3. The chain has TRBV19 and TRBJ2-5; 8 nucleotides line up with TRBD1. CDR1 FNHDT and CDR2 SITEND come from the germline V gene (reference sequence). Germline trimming cut 5 bases from V and 3 bases from J; bases unmatched to any gene: 2. The CDR3 totals 13 residues. The sequenced CDR3 bases are TGTGCCAGCAGCCGGGACAGGCAAGAC. Residues: CASSRDRQD. The whole CDR3 sequence is CASSRDRQDTQYF.

This clone has a count of ten or more. Mouse gene names apply. Read coverage stops 4 residues before the CDR3 terminus; the germline J gene supplies the remainder. The V call is TRBV17, the J call TRBJ2-2; TRBD2 agrees at 12 bases. V lost 5 bases to trimming and J lost 2 bases; unmatched junction nucleotides: 3. Germline values: CDR1 MNHDT, CDR2 YYDKIL. This CDR3 has 16 amino acids. The DNA read from the CDR3 is TGTGCTAGCAGTCCTGGACTGGGGGGGAACACCGGG. Its translation: CASSPGLGGNTG. In full, the CDR3 reads CASSPGLGGNTGQLYF.

This clone was seen a handful of times. Gene names and germline match the mouse. Sequencing ends 4 residues short of the CDR3 end; the germline J gene provides the rest. The V call is TRBV5, the J call TRBJ2-7, with 9 positions matching TRBD2. The V and J ends lost 4 bases and 3 bases, in that order; junction bases with no gene match: 7. This CDR3 spans 15 amino acids. Per the germline V gene, CDR1 is LGHNA and CDR2 is YNLKQL (reference sequence). The CDR3 DNA, read in part, is TGTGCCAGCAGCCCTCGGACTGGGGCCCTCTAT. It encodes CASSPRTGALY. The entire CDR3 protein is CASSPRTGALYEQYF.

This clone showed up just a few times. Gene names follow the mouse nomenclature. The DNA ends 4 residues before the CDR3 does, and the rest of the CDR3 is filled in from the germline J gene. The rearrangement links TRBV5 to TRBJ2-7; D might be TRBD2 (7 bases). Germline loops: CDR1 LGHNA, CDR2 YNLKQL (reference sequence). This CDR3 has 16 residues. V dropped 0 bases and J dropped 0 bases, with 12 bases sitting between them. CDR3 residues: CASSQDGWGPSYEQYF. The CDR3 bases that were read are TGTGCCAGCAGCCAAGATGGCTGGGGGCCCTCCTAT.

Comment on this clone: Gene and germline names: mouse. Read coverage stops 4 residues before the CDR3 terminus; the germline J gene supplies the remainder. This specimen includes other DNA sequences encoding the same CDR3. The rearrangement uses TRBV13-1 and TRBJ2-3; 12 bases are shared with TRBD2. This CDR3 contains 15 residues. CDR1 and CDR2 from the germline V gene are NSHNY and SYGAGN. Trimming took 5 bases from V and 3 from J; bases not matched to a gene: 4. The CDR3 spells CASRRDWGGAETLYF. The DNA read from the CDR3 is TGTGCCAGCAGGAGAGACTGGGGGGGCGCAGAA.

Concerning this clone itself: The gene symbols are mouse symbols. The read stops 4 residues short of the end of the CDR3; the missing end is completed from the germline J gene. This rearrangement joins TRBV5 to TRBJ1-1, with 7 bases lining up with TRBD1. Germline V gene sequence: CDR1 LGHNA, CDR2 YNLKQL (reference sequence). The V and J ends lost 2 bases and 1 base, in that order; junction bases with no gene match: 4. CDR3 length: 15 residues. The CDR3 DNA, read in part, is TGTGCCAGCAGCCAACCCCGACAGGGGAACACA. Translation gives CASSQPRQGNT. The full-length CDR3 reads as CASSQPRQGNTEVFF.

A note on this clone: Any gene name here is a mouse gene name. The read falls 4 residues short of the CDR3 end, and the missing part is taken from the germline J gene. The rearrangement uses TRBV5 and TRBJ2-1, with D unresolved. The ends were cut back, 4 bases at V and 3 bases at J, with 7 bases in the middle. CDR1 is LGHNA, CDR2 YNLKQL, per germline (reference sequence). The CDR3 has 13 amino acids. The covered CDR3 bases are TGTGCCAGCAGCCCGTGGGTCTATGCT. As protein: CASSPWVYA. The full CDR3 sequence reads CASSPWVYAEQFF.

The sample holds a few counts of this clone. The germline and genes are mouse ones. The read ends 4 residues shy of where the CDR3 ends; the end is completed using the germline J gene. The V gene is TRBV13-3, the J gene TRBJ2-3, with D perhaps matching TRBD2 (6 bases). CDR3 length equals 13 residues. Germline CDR1 is NNHDY and CDR2 is SYVADS. The V gene lost 7 bases and the J gene lost 1 base, with 10 bases spanning the gap. This chain's CDR3 is CASAGLRAETLYF. Incomplete CDR3 DNA: TGTGCCAGCGCGGGACTCCGTGCAGAA.

This clone was counted a few times. The gene names given are mouse names. Sequencing ends 4 residues short of the CDR3 end; the germline J gene provides the rest. The sample contains more than one DNA sequence encoding this CDR3. The chain combines TRBV19 with TRBJ1-2; 7 nucleotides match TRBD1. The V segment lost 5 bases and the J segment 3 bases; nucleotides outside the gene matches: 4. The CDR3 length is 13 residues. CDR1 and CDR2 from the germline V gene are FNHDT and SITEND (reference sequence). CDR3 bases read: TGTGCCAGCAGGCGACAGGGAGACTCC. It specifies CASRRQGDS. The full CDR3 is CASRRQGDSDYTF.

On this clone itself: Mouse gene names apply. The missing CDR3 end, 4 residues past where the read stops, is filled in from the germline J gene. The chain uses TRBV1 and TRBJ2-1; D might be TRBD2 (6 bases). V lost 0 bases and J lost 0, with 9 bases in between. The germline CDR1 and CDR2 sequences are NSQYPW and LRSPGD (reference sequence). The CDR3 extends over 16 amino acids. CDR3 sequence reads: CTCSAELGTNYAEQFF. CDR3 DNA, as far as it was read: TGCACCTGCAGTGCAGAGCTGGGGACTAACTATGCT.

This clone was detected many times. The listed genes are named as in mouse. The DNA ends 4 residues before the CDR3 does, and the rest of the CDR3 is filled in from the germline J gene. Other DNA sequences in this sample translate to the same CDR3. V is TRBV17 and J is TRBJ1-2; possible D gene TRBD1, 6 bases. Germline loops: CDR1 MNHDT, CDR2 YYDKIL. V lost 1 base and J lost 2, with 8 bases in between. The CDR3 totals 14 residues. The chain's CDR3 is CASSRGQGNSDYTF. The DNA read from the CDR3 is TGTGCTAGCAGTAGAGGGCAGGGGAACTCC.

The sample holds a few counts of this clone. The genes and germline here are from mouse. The read ends 4 residues before the CDR3 terminus; that terminus is restored from the germline J gene. The sample has other DNA sequences that encode this CDR3 too. The rearrangement uses TRBV5 and TRBJ1-1; maybe TRBD1 (5 bases). The CDR3 spans 15 residues. The V gene's germline CDR1 is LGHNA and CDR2 YNLKQL (reference sequence). Trimming took 0 bases from V and 0 from J, leaving 8 bases between them. The chain's CDR3 is CASSQEWGANTEVFF. The sequenced CDR3 bases are TGTGCCAGCAGCCAAGAATGGGGGGCAAACACA.

This clone was seen a few times. Gene and germline names: mouse. The read ends 4 residues shy of where the CDR3 ends; the end is completed using the germline J gene. The identical CDR3 is also encoded by other nucleotide sequences in the sample. This rearrangement joins TRBV31 to TRBJ2-5; 10 bases line up with TRBD2. CDR1 and CDR2 (germline): GKSSPN, SITVG. The CDR3 has 13 residues. The part of the CDR3 DNA that was read is TGTGCCTGGAGTCCTGGGGGGGCGGAC. Its protein product is CAWSPGGAD. The full CDR3 protein is CAWSPGGADTQYF.

Remarks on this clone: The gene names here belong to mouse. This CDR3 reads CASSQGLGGRKIAETLYF. The CDR3 DNA, read in part, is TGTGCCAGCAGCCAAGGGTTGGGGGGGCGCAAAATCGCAGAA. The chain couples TRBV5 to TRBJ2-3, with 9 bases matching TRBD2. The read ends 4 residues before the CDR3 terminus; that terminus is restored from the germline J gene. The CDR3 loop spans 18 amino acids. Germline V gene lookup returns CDR1 LGHNA and CDR2 YNLKQL (reference sequence). J was trimmed by 3 bases and V by 1 base; bases with no gene match: 11.

Worth noting for this clone: Gene names refer to mouse genes. The read terminates 4 residues before the CDR3 end, so the remaining end is supplied by the germline J gene. The V and J genes are TRBV13-1 and TRBJ1-1; tentative D call: TRBD1 (5 bases). This CDR3 is 13 amino acids long. V shed 5 bases and J shed 1 base, with 9 bases lying between them. Looked up from germline, CDR1 is NSHNY and CDR2 is SYGAGN. The CDR3 reads CASSLDKNTEVFF. The part of the CDR3 DNA that was read is TGTGCCAGCAGCCTGGACAAAAACACA.

As concerns this clone: Gene names are the mouse ones. The CDR3 end falls 4 residues outside the read, so it is completed with the germline J gene. The sample carries other DNA sequences with the same CDR3. The gene calls are TRBV5 and TRBJ2-4; 14 positions agree with TRBD2. Germline V lookup: CDR1 LGHNA, CDR2 YNLKQL (reference sequence). V lost 4 bases to trimming and J lost 2 bases; unmatched junction nucleotides: 2. The CDR3 runs 16 residues. The CDR3 DNA, read in part, is TGTGCCAGCAGCCTCGGGACTGGGGGGGCTCAAAAC. Protein product: CASSLGTGGAQN. The whole CDR3 sequence is CASSLGTGGAQNTLYF.